The subject of this entry is one TCR beta chain. Following RNA extraction, reverse transcription yielded cDNA that acted as the sequencing template. Sequencing used immunoSEQ multiplex PCR; TCRdb keeps in-frame clones, though not all of them. The sample gives under 300,000 clones, roughly two thirds of which show up once; around 1.2% is in the top ten. These data belong to a study of CD8+ T cells in alopecia areata. Study-level background: Oral tofacitinib (5 to 10 mg twice daily) was administered to treated patients. For 6 to 18 months, tofacitinib was taken, and 6 months off drug followed.

Sorting separated CD4+ and CD8+ T cells out of PBMCs. The ends were cut back, 3 bases at V and 2 bases at J, with 9 bases in the middle. The CDR3 is 15 residues long. CDR1 SGHNT and CDR2 YYREEE come from the germline V gene (reference sequence). The origin of this receptor is a human donor with alopecia areata. The chain links TRBV5-4 to TRBJ2-6; D not certain. Sequenced here: CD4+ T cells sorted from blood, sampled at week 0. The CDR3 DNA is TGTGCCAGCAGCTCCCAGATGACTGGGGCCAACGTCCTGACTTTC. Encoded protein: CASSSQMTGANVLTF.